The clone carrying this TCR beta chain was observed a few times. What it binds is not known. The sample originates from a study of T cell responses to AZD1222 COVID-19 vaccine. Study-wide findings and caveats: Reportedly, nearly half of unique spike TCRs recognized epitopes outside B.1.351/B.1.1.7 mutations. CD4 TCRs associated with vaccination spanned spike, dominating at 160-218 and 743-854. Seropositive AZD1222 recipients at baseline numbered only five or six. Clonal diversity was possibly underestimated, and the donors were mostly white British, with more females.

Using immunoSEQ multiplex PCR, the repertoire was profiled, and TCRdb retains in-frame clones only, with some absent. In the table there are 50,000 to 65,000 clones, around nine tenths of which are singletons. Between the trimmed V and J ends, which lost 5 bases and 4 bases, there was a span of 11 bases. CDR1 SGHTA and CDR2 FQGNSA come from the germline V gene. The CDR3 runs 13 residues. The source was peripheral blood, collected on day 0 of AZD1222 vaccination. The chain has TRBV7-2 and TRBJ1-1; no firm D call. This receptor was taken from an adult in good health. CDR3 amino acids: CASSPGLSTEAFF. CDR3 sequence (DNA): TGTGCCAGCAGCCCCGGACTGAGCACTGAAGCTTTCTTT.